Shown below are 2 T cell receptor beta chains from a single sample sequenced in a study of blood T cell repertoires in COVID-19. Clones were read by immunoSEQ multiplex PCR, and TCRdb kept only the in-frame ones, dropping some. The data hold roughly 460,000 clones, with around 90% observed a single time. The source material was peripheral blood. These TCRs come from a young man with COVID-19, enrolled during active disease.

The chain uses TRBV18 and TRBJ2-2, with D maybe TRBD1 (5 bases). The CDR3 contains 15 residues. The germline V gene has CDR1 KGHSH and CDR2 LQKENI. The ends were cut back, 6 bases at V and 1 base at J, with 12 bases in the middle. The CDR3 DNA follows: TGTGCCAGCTCGGTTATGACAGAGAACACCGGGGAGCTGTTTTTT. Its protein product is CASSVMTENTGELFF.

The J gene is TRBJ2-4, the V gene TRBV7-8, with 7 bases identical to TRBD2. V lost 7 bases to trimming and J lost 9 bases; unmatched junction nucleotides: 15. CDR3 length: 15 amino acids. CDR1 and CDR2 (germline): SGHVS, FQNEAQ. CDR3 coding DNA: TGTGCCAGCATCAAAGAGGGAGGGAGGGCTGGCATTCAGTACTTC. This gives the protein CASIKEGGRAGIQYF.